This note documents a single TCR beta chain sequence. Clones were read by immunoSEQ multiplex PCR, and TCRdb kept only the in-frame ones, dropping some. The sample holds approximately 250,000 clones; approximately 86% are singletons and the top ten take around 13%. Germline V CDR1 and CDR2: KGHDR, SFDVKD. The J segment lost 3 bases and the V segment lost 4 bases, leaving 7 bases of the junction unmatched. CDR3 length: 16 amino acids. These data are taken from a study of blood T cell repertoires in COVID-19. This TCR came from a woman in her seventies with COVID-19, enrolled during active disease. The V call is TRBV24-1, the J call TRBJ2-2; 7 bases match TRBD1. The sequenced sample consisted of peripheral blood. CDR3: CATSDLGQSYTGELFF. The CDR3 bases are TGTGCCACCAGTGACCTGGGACAGTCTTACACCGGGGAGCTGTTTTTT.